This TCR beta chain came from a study of cytomegalovirus exposure and HLA in healthy donors. Across the study: A later analysis reported the 120 or so validation repertoires used the same platform as the roughly 670 first-cohort repertoires.

The method was immunoSEQ multiplex PCR; TCRdb's version includes in-frame clones alone and lacks a portion of them. Among a few hundred thousand clones, around 86% were seen once, and the ten largest hold over 0.8%. Points from the study as a whole: A few chains linked to CMV were shown in vitro to be specific for CMV antigens.

In the case of this clone: What it binds is not known.

The V gene lost 4 bases and the J gene lost 0 bases, with 16 bases spanning the gap. CDR3 length: 16 amino acids. CDR1 is SGHDT, CDR2 YYEEEE, per germline. This clonotype was sampled from a woman under 30 in good health and CMV-seronegative. The sequenced sample consisted of PBMCs. The V gene is TRBV5-6, the J gene TRBJ1-2, with D perhaps matching TRBD1 (6 bases). The CDR3 protein is CASSPDQGRANYGYTF. CDR3 nucleotide sequence: TGTGCCAGCAGCCCGGACCAGGGGAGGGCTAACTATGGCTACACCTTC.